Listed here are 8 T cell receptor beta chains from one sample, sequenced in a study of T cell responses to AZD1222 COVID-19 vaccine. Here immunoSEQ multiplex PCR was the method, and the copy in TCRdb shows in-frame clones only, minus some. Of fewer than 130,000 clones detected, 94% appear once; the ten largest clones hold about 3%. The sample consisted of peripheral blood, taken 28 days after the second AZD1222 dose. All receptors come from an adult who received the AZD1222 COVID-19 vaccine.

A single count supports this clone. The J gene is TRBJ2-1, the V gene TRBV5-1, with 7 bases fitting TRBD1. With V trimmed by 7 bases and J by 8 bases, 12 bases remained unmatched. The CDR3 extends over 14 amino acids. In germline, CDR1 is SGHRS, CDR2 YFSETQ. CDR3 sequence reads: CASSDGQVQHEQFF. The CDR3 DNA reads as TGCGCCAGCTCCGACGGACAGGTCCAGCATGAGCAGTTCTTC. The complete variable domain, with remaining parts taken from reference TRBV5-1 and TRBJ2-1, reads KAGVTQTPRYLIKTRGQQVTLSCSPISGHRSVSWYQQTPGQGLQFLFEYFSETQRNKGNFPGRFSGRQFSNSRSEMNVSTLELGDSALYLCASSDGQVQHEQFFGPGTRLTVL.

The chain links TRBV7-8 to TRBJ2-2; unclear D gene. This CDR3 region has 17 residues. Germline-derived CDR1 and CDR2 are SGHVS and FQNEAQ. V lost 5 bases to trimming and J lost 1 base, with 17 bases between them. The CDR3 region is CASSPLVTVLNTGELFF. DNA for the CDR3: TGTGCCAGCAGCCCCCTTGTCACCGTTCTGAACACCGGGGAGCTGTTTTTT. Full variable domain (remainder filled in from reference TRBV7-8 and TRBJ2-2): GAGVSQSPRYKVAKRGQDVALRCDPISGHVSLFWYQQALGQGPEFLTYFQNEAQLDKSGLPSDRFFAERPEGSVSTLKIQRTQQEDSAVYLCASSPLVTVLNTGELFFGEGSRLTVL.

This chain links TRBV5-1 with TRBJ1-2; 8 bases are a match to TRBD1. There are 15 residues in the CDR3. The V segment lost 2 bases and the J segment 0 bases; nucleotides outside the gene matches: 3. Germline loops: CDR1 SGHRS, CDR2 YFSETQ. CDR3 protein: CASSFSGQANYGYTF. CDR3 DNA sequence: TGCGCCAGCAGCTTTTCGGGACAGGCTAACTATGGCTACACCTTC.

V and J are TRBV19 and TRBJ2-7, with 13 bases identical to TRBD2. The germline CDR1 and CDR2 sequences are LNHDA and SQIVND (reference sequence). V lost 6 bases to trimming and J lost 3 bases; unmatched junction nucleotides: 11. This CDR3 has 17 residues. The CDR3 DNA sequence: TGTGCCAGTAGCATCTTTGGGACTAGCGGGATCATCTACGAGCAGTACTTC. Translation: CASSIFGTSGIIYEQYF.

The chain couples TRBV19 to TRBJ2-1; a possible D gene is TRBD1 (5 bases). V was trimmed by 3 bases and J by 1 base, leaving 13 bases between them. This CDR3 has 16 residues. Germline assignment: CDR1 LNHDA and CDR2 SQIVND (reference sequence). In nucleotides, the CDR3 is TGTGCCAGTAGTATTTGGCAGGGTAGATCCTACAATGAGCAGTTCTTC. The encoded protein is CASSIWQGRSYNEQFF.

The V gene is TRBV6-1, the J gene TRBJ1-1, with D maybe TRBD1 (6 bases). CDR1 is MNHNS and CDR2 is SASEGT in the germline V gene. Trimming took off 2 bases at V and 3 bases at J, with 10 bases between the two ends. The CDR3 spans 14 residues. CDR3 sequence (DNA): TGTGCCAGCAGTGAACCCCAGGGGTACACTGAAGCTTTCTTT. The encoded protein is CASSEPQGYTEAFF.

The chain combines TRBV19 with TRBJ1-1, with unresolved D. CDR1 is LNHDA, CDR2 SQIVND, per germline (reference sequence). The CDR3 is made up of 10 amino acids. With 7 bases removed from V and 4 bases from J, the gap between germline ends came to 4 bases. The chain's CDR3 is CASTSTEAFF. CDR3 bases: TGTGCCAGTACATCCACTGAAGCTTTCTTT.

DNA for the CDR3: TGTGCCAGTAGCCATAATCTAGCCTTGACCTCCTACGAGCAGTACTTC. Protein product: CASSHNLALTSYEQYF. The chain has TRBV19 and TRBJ2-7; TRBD2 might be the D (5 bases). Germline values: CDR1 LNHDA, CDR2 SQIVND (reference sequence). Trimming removed 6 bases at V and 0 bases at J, with 18 bases between. The CDR3 loop spans 16 amino acids.